A single sample gave rise to the 12 T cell receptor beta chains below, sequenced in a study of response to subunit inactivated influenza vaccine. TCRdb independently ran MiXCR on the RT-PCR reads; one entry per CDR3 protein. The repertoire includes over 400,000 distinct CDR3 sequences, approximately 10% of them detected once, and about 12% sits in the top ten. Here the sequenced sample was PBMCs from blood, taken roughly 48 days after vaccination. These receptor sequences come from a man aged 50 to 59 who received an inactivated influenza vaccine.

Worth noting for this clonotype: A read error is possible here, since a much larger clone lies one base away. The V call is TRBV5-1, the J call TRBJ1-5; no definite D call. CDR3 length: 15 residues. The germline V gene has CDR1 SGHRS and CDR2 YFSETQ. The ends were cut back, 3 bases at V and 6 bases at J, with 16 bases in the middle. The DNA for the CDR3 is TGCGCCAGCAGCTGGTCGGGGTCAGAGGGTCAGCCCCAGCATTTT. Amino acid sequence: CASSWSGSEGQPQHF.

This chain joins TRBV5-4 and TRBJ2-1; D unclear. Trimming left V 0 bases short and J 3 bases short, with 10 bases between. The CDR3 sequence is 15 residues long. Germline V lookup: CDR1 SGHNT, CDR2 YYREEE (reference sequence). The CDR3 loop reads CASSLETKSYNEQFF. The CDR3 DNA is TGTGCCAGCAGCTTGGAAACTAAAAGCTACAATGAGCAGTTCTTC.

V and J are TRBV18 and TRBJ2-2; D uncertain. Trimming left V 2 bases short and J 2 bases short, with 6 bases between. The germline V gene encodes CDR1 KGHSH and CDR2 LQKENI. There are 14 residues in the CDR3. In DNA, the CDR3 is TGTGCCAGCTCACCAAAACTAAACACCGGGGAGCTGTTTTTT. Encoded protein: CASSPKLNTGELFF.

CDR3: CASSLNYRGQETQYF. The CDR3, as DNA: TGCGCCAGCAGCTTGAACTACAGGGGCCAAGAGACCCAGTACTTC. The chain couples TRBV5-1 to TRBJ2-5, with 7 bases aligning to TRBD1. Germline assignment: CDR1 SGHRS and CDR2 YFSETQ. After removal of 1 base from V and 1 base from J, the junction contained 4 bases not matched to a gene. This CDR3 comprises 15 residues.

With regard to this clonotype: It may be a read error: a sequence one base away is much more abundant. The CDR3 region is CASSSPTVSGANVLIF. The CDR3 nucleotides read TGTGCCAGCAGTTCCCCTACAGTATCTGGGGCCAACGTCCTGATTTTC. The rearrangement joins TRBV12-3 or TRBV12-4 to TRBJ2-6; tentative D call: TRBD1 (5 bases). The CDR3 loop spans 16 amino acids.

This clonotype was recorded at least ten times. This chain connects TRBV12-3 or TRBV12-4 to TRBJ2-2, with 11 positions matching TRBD1. CDR3 size: 15 residues. Trimming at V came to 5 bases and at J to 7 bases, leaving 6 bases not matched to a gene. CDR3 region: CASSLPGQGGGELFF. The CDR3 DNA follows: TGTGCCAGCAGTCTTCCGGGACAGGGGGGCGGGGAGCTGTTTTTT.

In this sample, this clonotype turned up a few times. J is TRBJ2-5 and V is TRBV6-5, with D hard to call. Germline CDR1 MNHEY, CDR2 SVGAGI. The germline V and J ends were trimmed by 4 bases and 5 bases, with 11 bases remaining between them. The CDR3 spans 13 residues. CDR3 residues: CASSFRVRETQYF. Written as DNA, the CDR3 is TGTGCCAGCAGTTTTAGAGTCCGGGAGACCCAGTACTTC.

This clonotype has only a few counts. The rearrangement links TRBV5-1 to TRBJ1-1, with a tentative D call TRBD1 (5 bases). The CDR3 sequence is 15 residues long. Trimming took off 0 bases at V and 0 bases at J, with 9 bases between the two ends. CDR1 is SGHRS, CDR2 YFSETQ, per germline. For the CDR3, the DNA is TGCGCCAGCAGCTTGGTTCAGGGTTTGAACACTGAAGCTTTCTTT. Its translation: CASSLVQGLNTEAFF.

This clonotype was counted many times. The chain is built from TRBV30 and TRBJ1-1; TRBD1 is a possible D gene (5 bases). This CDR3 region has 13 residues. V gave up 2 bases and J gave up 3 bases, with 10 bases separating them. Germline CDR1 reads GTSNPN; CDR2 reads SVGIG (reference sequence). The CDR3 nucleotides are TGTGCCTGGAGTCCCCAGGGTGACACTGAAGCTTTCTTT. This sequence encodes CAWSPQGDTEAFF.

This clonotype was seen many times. The rearrangement uses TRBV4-1 and TRBJ2-3; 14 positions agree with TRBD2. Germline values: CDR1 MGHRA, CDR2 YSYEKL. CDR3 length: 16 amino acids. V was pared by 4 bases and J by 6 bases, with 6 bases of the junction left unmatched. CDR3 loop: CASSRGTSGGSDTQYF. The DNA of the CDR3 is TGCGCCAGCAGCCGAGGGACTAGCGGGGGCTCGGATACGCAGTATTTT.

The sample holds a few counts of this clonotype. This sequence joins TRBV12-3 or TRBV12-4 and TRBJ1-5; D gene unclear. There are 14 residues in the CDR3. The V end was cut by 5 bases, the J end by 6 bases, with 14 bases between. The CDR3 DNA reads TGTGCCAGCAGTCCGGCATCGGGCGCTCAGCCCCAGCATTTT. The encoded protein is CASSPASGAQPQHF.

This clonotype came up many times. This chain uses TRBV15 with TRBJ2-3; 9 bases line up with TRBD1. The V gene's germline CDR1 is LNHNV and CDR2 YYDKDF (reference sequence). The CDR3 contains 16 residues. J gave up 7 bases and V 0 bases, and 8 bases lay outside the gene matches. CDR3 nucleotides: TGTGCCACCAGCAGAGATCGCGGACAGGGGAGGAATACGCAGTATTTT. This sequence encodes CATSRDRGQGRNTQYF.